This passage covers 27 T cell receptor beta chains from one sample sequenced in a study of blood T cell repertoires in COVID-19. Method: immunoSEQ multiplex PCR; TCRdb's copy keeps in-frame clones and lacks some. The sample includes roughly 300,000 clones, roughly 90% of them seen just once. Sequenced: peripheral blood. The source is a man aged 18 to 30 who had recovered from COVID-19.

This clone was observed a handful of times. The CDR3 sequence is CASSLGGTGVSTF. CDR3 bases: TGTGCCAGCAGTTTAGGCGGGACAGGGGTTAGCACCTTC. V gene TRBV12-3 or TRBV12-4 combines with J gene TRBJ1-2, with TRBD1 identical over 10 bases. The V segment lost 1 base and the J segment 13 bases; nucleotides outside the gene matches: 6. The CDR3 extends over 13 amino acids.

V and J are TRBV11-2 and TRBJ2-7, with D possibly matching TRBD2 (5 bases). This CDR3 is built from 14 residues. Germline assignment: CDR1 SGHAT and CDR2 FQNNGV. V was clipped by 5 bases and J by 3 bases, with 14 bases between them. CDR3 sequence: CASSPSMGSYEQYF. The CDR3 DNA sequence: TGTGCCAGCAGCCCCTCGATGGGGAGCTACGAGCAGTACTTC.

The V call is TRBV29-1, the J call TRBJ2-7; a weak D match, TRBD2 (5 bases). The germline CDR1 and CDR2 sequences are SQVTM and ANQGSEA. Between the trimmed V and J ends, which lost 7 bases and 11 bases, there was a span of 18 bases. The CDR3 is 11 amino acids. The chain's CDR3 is CSAKGVSEEYF. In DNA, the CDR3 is TGCAGCGCGAAGGGTGTTAGCGAAGAGTACTTC.

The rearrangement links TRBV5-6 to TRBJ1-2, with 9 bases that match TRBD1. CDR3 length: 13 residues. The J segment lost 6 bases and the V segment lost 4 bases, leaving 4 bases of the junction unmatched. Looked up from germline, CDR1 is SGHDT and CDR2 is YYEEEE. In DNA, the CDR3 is TGTGCCAGCAGCGCGGGACAGGGTGATGGCTACACCTTC. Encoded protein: CASSAGQGDGYTF.

The DNA of the CDR3 is TGCGCCAGCAGCCAAGAAGGGAGCCGAGGGCCCTCCACTGAAGCTTTCTTT. Protein sequence: CASSQEGSRGPSTEAFF. The chain recombines TRBV4-1 with TRBJ1-1; D uncertain. Germline V gives CDR1 MGHRA, CDR2 YSYEKL. The V and J ends lost 0 bases and 4 bases respectively, with 18 bases between them. This CDR3 contains 17 residues.

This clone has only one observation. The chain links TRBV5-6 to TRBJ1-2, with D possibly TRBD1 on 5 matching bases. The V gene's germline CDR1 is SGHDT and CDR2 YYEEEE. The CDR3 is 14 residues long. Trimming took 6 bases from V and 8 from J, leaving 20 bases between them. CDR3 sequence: CASTLDPGGEGYTF. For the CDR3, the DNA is TGTGCCAGCACCCTAGATCCCGGGGGAGAAGGCTACACCTTC.

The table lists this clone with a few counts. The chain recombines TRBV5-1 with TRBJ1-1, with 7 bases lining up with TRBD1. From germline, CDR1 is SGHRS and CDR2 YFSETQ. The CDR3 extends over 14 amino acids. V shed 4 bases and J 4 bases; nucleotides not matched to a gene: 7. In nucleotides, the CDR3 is TGCGCCAGCAGCAGGCTTCCAGGGGGCACTGAAGCTTTCTTT. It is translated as CASSRLPGGTEAFF.

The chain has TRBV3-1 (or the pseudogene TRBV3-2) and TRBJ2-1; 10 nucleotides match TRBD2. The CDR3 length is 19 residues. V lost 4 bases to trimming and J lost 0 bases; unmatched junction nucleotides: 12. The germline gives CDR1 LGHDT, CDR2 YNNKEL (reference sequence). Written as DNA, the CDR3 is TGTGCCAGCAGCCCTCAGGGACTAGCGATCGAGGGCTCCTACAATGAGCAGTTCTTC. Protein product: CASSPQGLAIEGSYNEQFF.

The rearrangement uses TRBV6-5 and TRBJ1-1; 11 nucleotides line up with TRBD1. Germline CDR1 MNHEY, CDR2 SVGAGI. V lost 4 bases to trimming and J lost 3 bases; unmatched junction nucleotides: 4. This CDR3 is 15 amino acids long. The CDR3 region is CASSFGTGGDTEAFF. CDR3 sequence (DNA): TGTGCCAGCAGTTTCGGGACAGGGGGAGACACTGAAGCTTTCTTT.

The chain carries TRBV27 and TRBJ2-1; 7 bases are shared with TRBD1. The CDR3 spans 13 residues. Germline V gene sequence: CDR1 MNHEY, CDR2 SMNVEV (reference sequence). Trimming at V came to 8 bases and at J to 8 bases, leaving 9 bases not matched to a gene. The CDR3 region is CASAQGLGDEQFF. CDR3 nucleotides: TGTGCCAGCGCACAGGGGCTTGGAGATGAGCAGTTCTTC.

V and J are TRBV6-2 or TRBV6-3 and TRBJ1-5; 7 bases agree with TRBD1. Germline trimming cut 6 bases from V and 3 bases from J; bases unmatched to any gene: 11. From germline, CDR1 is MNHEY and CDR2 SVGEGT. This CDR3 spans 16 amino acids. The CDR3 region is CASSPTTGRPNQPQHF. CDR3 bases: TGTGCCAGCAGCCCCACGACAGGGCGCCCCAATCAGCCCCAGCATTTT.

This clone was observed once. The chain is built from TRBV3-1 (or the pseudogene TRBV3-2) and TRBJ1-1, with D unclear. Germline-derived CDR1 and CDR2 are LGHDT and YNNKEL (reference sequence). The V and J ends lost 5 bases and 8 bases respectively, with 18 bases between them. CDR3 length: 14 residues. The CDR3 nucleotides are TGTGCCAGCAGCTCGTCCTTCGGTCAATCCGAAGCTTTCTTT. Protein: CASSSSFGQSEAFF.

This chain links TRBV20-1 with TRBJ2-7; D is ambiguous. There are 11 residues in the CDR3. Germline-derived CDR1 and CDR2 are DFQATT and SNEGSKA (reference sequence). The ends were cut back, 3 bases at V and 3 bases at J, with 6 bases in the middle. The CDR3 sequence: CSARNSYEQYF. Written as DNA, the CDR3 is TGCAGTGCTAGGAACAGCTACGAGCAGTACTTC.

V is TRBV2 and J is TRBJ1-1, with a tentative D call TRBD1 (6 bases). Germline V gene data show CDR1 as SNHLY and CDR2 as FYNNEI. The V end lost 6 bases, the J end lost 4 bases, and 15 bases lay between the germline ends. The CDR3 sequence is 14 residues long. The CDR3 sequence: CASRRGGGGTEAFF. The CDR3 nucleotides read TGTGCCAGCAGGAGGGGGGGAGGAGGCACTGAAGCTTTCTTT.

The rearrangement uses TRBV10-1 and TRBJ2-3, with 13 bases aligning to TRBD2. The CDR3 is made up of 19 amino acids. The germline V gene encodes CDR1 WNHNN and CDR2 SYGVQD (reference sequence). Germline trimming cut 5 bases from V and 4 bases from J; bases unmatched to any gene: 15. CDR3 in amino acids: CASSPGTSGIGRVADTQYF. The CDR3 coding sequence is TGCGCCAGCAGTCCCGGGACTAGCGGGATAGGAAGAGTGGCAGATACGCAGTATTTT.

CDR3 sequence reads: CASSRTSLHEQFF. The CDR3 region has the DNA TGTGCCAGCTCACGGACTAGTCTCCATGAGCAGTTCTTC. V usage is TRBV18 and J usage is TRBJ2-1; 7 bases line up with TRBD2. The CDR3 sequence is 13 residues long. The V and J ends lost 4 bases and 8 bases, in that order; junction bases with no gene match: 5. The germline V gene has CDR1 KGHSH and CDR2 LQKENI.

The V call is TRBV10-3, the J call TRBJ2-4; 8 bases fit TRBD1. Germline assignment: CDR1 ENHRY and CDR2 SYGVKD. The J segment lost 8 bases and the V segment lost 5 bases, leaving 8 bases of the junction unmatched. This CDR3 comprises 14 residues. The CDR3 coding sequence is TGTGCCATCAGTCCGACAGGGGCAGCGGACATTCAGTACTTC. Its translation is CAISPTGAADIQYF.

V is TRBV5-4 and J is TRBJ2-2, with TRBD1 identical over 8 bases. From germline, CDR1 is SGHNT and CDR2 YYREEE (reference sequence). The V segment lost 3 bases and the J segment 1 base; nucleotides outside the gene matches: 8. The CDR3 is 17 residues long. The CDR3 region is CASSSADRGLNTGELFF. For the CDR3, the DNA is TGTGCCAGCAGCTCTGCCGACAGGGGCCTGAACACCGGGGAGCTGTTTTTT.

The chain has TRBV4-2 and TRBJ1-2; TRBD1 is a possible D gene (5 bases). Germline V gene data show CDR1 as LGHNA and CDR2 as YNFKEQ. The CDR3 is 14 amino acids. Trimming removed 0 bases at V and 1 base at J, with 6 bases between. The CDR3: CASSQDRDNYGYTF. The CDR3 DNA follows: TGTGCCAGCAGCCAAGACAGGGATAACTATGGCTACACCTTC.

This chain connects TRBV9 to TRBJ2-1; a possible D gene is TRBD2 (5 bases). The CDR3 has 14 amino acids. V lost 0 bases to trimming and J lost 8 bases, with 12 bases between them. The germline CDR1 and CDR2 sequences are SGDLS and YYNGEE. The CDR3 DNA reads TGTGCCAGCAGCGTAGCTCAGGTCGGGGATGAGCAGTTCTTC. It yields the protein CASSVAQVGDEQFF.

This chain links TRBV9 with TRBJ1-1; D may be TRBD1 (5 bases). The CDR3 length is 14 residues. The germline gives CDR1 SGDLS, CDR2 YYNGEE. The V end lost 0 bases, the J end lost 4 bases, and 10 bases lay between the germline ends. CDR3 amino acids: CASSVDSGRTEAFF. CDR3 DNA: TGTGCCAGCAGCGTAGACTCAGGGCGCACTGAAGCTTTCTTT.

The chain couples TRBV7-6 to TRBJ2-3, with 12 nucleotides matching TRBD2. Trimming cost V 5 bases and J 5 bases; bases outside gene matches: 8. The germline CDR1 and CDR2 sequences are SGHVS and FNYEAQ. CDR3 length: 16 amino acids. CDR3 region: CASSELAGGLGDTQYF. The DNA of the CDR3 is TGTGCCAGCAGCGAGCTAGCGGGGGGGCTTGGAGATACGCAGTATTTT. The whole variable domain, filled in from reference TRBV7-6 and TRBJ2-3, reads GAGVSQSPRYKVTKRGQDVALRCDPISGHVSLYWYRQALGQGPEFLTYFNYEAQQDKSGLPNDRFSAERPEGSISTLTIQRTEQRDSAMYRCASSELAGGLGDTQYFGPGTRLTVL.

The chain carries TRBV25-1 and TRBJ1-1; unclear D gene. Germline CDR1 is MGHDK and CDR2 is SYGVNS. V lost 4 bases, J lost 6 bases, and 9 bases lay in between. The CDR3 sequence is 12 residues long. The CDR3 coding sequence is TGTGCCAGCAGTGGATACTTCCCTGAAGCTTTCTTT. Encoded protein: CASSGYFPEAFF.

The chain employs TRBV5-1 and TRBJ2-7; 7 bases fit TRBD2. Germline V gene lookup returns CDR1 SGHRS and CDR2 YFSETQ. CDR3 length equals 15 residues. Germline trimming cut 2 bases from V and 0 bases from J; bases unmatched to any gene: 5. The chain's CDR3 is CASSLAGSISYEQYF. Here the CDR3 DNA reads TGCGCCAGCAGCTTAGCGGGGTCTATCTCCTACGAGCAGTACTTC.

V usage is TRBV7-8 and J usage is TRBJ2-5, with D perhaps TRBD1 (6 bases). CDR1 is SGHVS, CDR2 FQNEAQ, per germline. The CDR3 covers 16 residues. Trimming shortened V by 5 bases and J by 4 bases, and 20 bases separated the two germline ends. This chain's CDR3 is CASSPNQGFARETQYF. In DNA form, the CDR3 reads TGTGCCAGCAGCCCAAACCAGGGGTTCGCCCGAGAGACCCAGTACTTC.

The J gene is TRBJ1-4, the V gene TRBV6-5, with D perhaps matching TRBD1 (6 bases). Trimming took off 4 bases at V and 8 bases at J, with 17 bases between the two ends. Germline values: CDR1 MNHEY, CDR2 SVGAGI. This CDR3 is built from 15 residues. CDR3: CASSLETGLREKLFF. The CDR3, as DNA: TGTGCCAGCAGTTTAGAGACAGGCTTAAGGGAAAAACTGTTTTTT.

The CDR3 is CASSITLAAGGTQYF. The CDR3 DNA reads as TGTGCCAGCAGCATAACACTAGCGGCGGGGGGGACCCAGTACTTC. This chain links TRBV3-1 (or the pseudogene TRBV3-2) with TRBJ2-5, with 8 bases aligning to TRBD2. The V segment lost 5 bases and the J segment 7 bases; nucleotides outside the gene matches: 12. The CDR3 spans 15 residues. CDR1 and CDR2 from the germline V gene are LGHDT and YNNKEL (reference sequence).